Below, 5 T cell receptor beta chains from the same sample are listed, as sequenced in a study of OX40 agonist ivuxolimab in advanced cancers. Clones were read by immunoSEQ multiplex PCR, and TCRdb kept only the in-frame ones, dropping some. The profile shows 68,000 or so clones, roughly 82% of them singletons. The sequencing used CD4+ or CD8+ T cells sorted from blood, collected in a trial of the OX40 agonist ivuxolimab. The origin of the receptors is an adult with an advanced solid tumor such as melanoma, head and neck, liver or kidney cancer.

This chain uses TRBV4-2 with TRBJ2-5, with 9 positions matching TRBD2. Germline trimming cut 3 bases from V and 1 base from J; bases unmatched to any gene: 9. This CDR3 contains 17 residues. Germline assignment: CDR1 LGHNA and CDR2 YNFKEQ. CDR3 DNA: TGTGCCAGCAGCCAGGGCCGACTAGCGGCCTTCCAAGAGACCCAGTACTTC. Protein: CASSQGRLAAFQETQYF.

This clone has a handful of counts. The gene calls are TRBV7-9 and TRBJ1-1; D possibly corresponds to TRBD1 (6 bases). The ends were cut back, 10 bases at V and 1 base at J, with 16 bases in the middle. This CDR3 is 14 amino acids long. Germline CDR1 and CDR2: SEHNR and FQNEAQ (reference sequence). CDR3 protein: CATRPKDRNTEAFF. In DNA, the CDR3 is TGTGCCACCCGACCCAAGGACAGGAACACTGAAGCTTTCTTT.

V usage is TRBV5-1 and J usage is TRBJ2-7; maybe TRBD1 (6 bases). This CDR3 comprises 15 residues. V lost 5 bases and J 4 bases, leaving 19 bases between the germline ends. Germline V CDR1 and CDR2: SGHRS, YFSETQ. The CDR3 region has the DNA TGCGCCAGCAGTTCCAAGACAGGAAAGGTATACGAGCAGTACGTC. This gives the protein CASSSKTGKVYEQYV.

In its sample, this clone was seen once. The chain is built from TRBV4-1 and TRBJ1-4; 9 nucleotides match TRBD1. The CDR3 is 16 amino acids. The V segment lost 4 bases and the J segment 11 bases; nucleotides outside the gene matches: 14. Germline-derived CDR1 and CDR2 are MGHRA and YSYEKL. The CDR3 protein is CASSPGPRTGEGKLFF. The CDR3 DNA is TGCGCCAGCAGCCCCGGTCCGAGGACAGGGGAGGGGAAACTGTTTTTT.

This chain connects TRBV12-5 to TRBJ2-7, with TRBD2 matching over 9 bases. The CDR3 has 15 amino acids. From germline, CDR1 is LGHNT and CDR2 FRNRAP. The junction had 13 bases not matched to a gene; V was cut back by 7 bases and J by 6 bases. The CDR3 region is CASADEREVRGEQYF. The CDR3 DNA reads TGTGCTAGTGCCGATGAGCGGGAGGTGAGAGGCGAGCAGTACTTC.